This T cell receptor delta chain was documented in a study of γδ T cells in repeated Plasmodium falciparum infection. Study context: Over roughly 640 days, donors received four mosquito-bite P. falciparum NF54 infections. Study-level points and caveats: Vgamma9/Vdelta2+ repertoires stayed stably polyclonal over time and infection.

TCRdb reran clone calling via CATT on the multiplex PCR reads. The data hold some 100,000 delta-chain clones, with 1.4% observed a single time. Germline CDR1 and CDR2: TSWWSYY and QGS. This CDR3 has 15 amino acids. Flow sorting of PBMC yielded separate Vgamma9/Vdelta2+ and Vdelta2-negative gammadelta T cell populations for bulk repertoire analysis. In the case of this clone: Its antigen is not identified. A read error is likely here: a far larger clone is one base away. Other DNA variants within this sample encode the same CDR3.

The J gene was not called, though the V gene is TRDV1; TRDD3, the table's D call, was not compared with the DNA. This TCR was sampled from a pool of human donors (malaria-infected and uninfected, not separated). Sequenced sample: gamma-delta T cells from blood. The CDR3 loop is CALGDIQSSPLGLIF. CDR3 bases: TGTGCTCTTGGGGATATCCAATCCAGTCCTCTAGGGCTCATCTTC.